The subject of this entry is one T cell receptor (beta chain). Its antigen has not been determined. No base-level quality is on record; no much larger clone is a single base apart. The entry originates in a study of T cells in Graves' hyperthyroidism and ophthalmopathy (dated by TCRdb to the late 2010s). For context, the study as a whole: Peripheral blood samples were taken at initial diagnosis, before any treatment was given. To identify distinguishing TCR V-J signatures, a discovery cohort of about 100 patients was used, comprising roughly 45 with Graves' ophthalmopathy and approximately 57 with stable Graves' hyperthyroidism. An independent validation cohort of 18 to 20 hyperthyroidism patients and some 15 patients who later progressed to ophthalmopathy tested prospective prediction of ophthalmopathy. The 100 or so discovery patients were randomly divided into training and test sets at a 7:3 ratio. In more than five Graves' hyperthyroidism patients, the study also compared T-cell repertoires from thyroid tissue with T-cell repertoires from blood. Once sampling was done, hyperthyroidism patients were given methimazole at a starting dose of 30 mg daily, whereas ophthalmopathy patients were given high-dose intravenous methylprednisolone. The paper describes TCR Vbeta CDR3 sequencing of 140 or so peripheral blood samples, made up of 43 ophthalmopathy patients, around 73 hyperthyroidism patients and 17 progressor patients.

Stable Graves' hyperthyroidism was defined as no progression to ophthalmopathy during 18 months of follow-up. Hyperthyroidism patients were newly diagnosed, with disease duration under 2 months, and aged 18 to 65 years. Patients with uncontrolled infections, other autoimmune diseases, pregnancy or lactation were excluded. Diagnoses were established on the basis of clinical symptoms, serum thyroxine and TRAb, thyroid ultrasound, and orbital computed tomography. Ficoll-Paque density gradient centrifugation was used to isolate PBMCs from 10 ml of fresh peripheral blood. Total RNA was extracted using Trizol reagent, and RNA quality was assessed on an Agilent 2100 Bioanalyzer. Amplification of TCR beta CDR3 regions was carried out from RNA transcripts. For the first round of RT-PCR on the TCR CDR3, the HTBI primer set was used together with the Qiagen OneStep RT-PCR kit. A second multiplex PCR round built the libraries, followed by size selection and purification. Sequencing of the libraries was done on an Illumina HiSeq2000 using paired-end 100 bp reads. The authors' analysis ran thus. SOAPnuke was used to process the raw data, throwing out any read that contained adapters or uncalled bases, had a mean Phred below 15, or lacked an exact constant-primer or identifier match. COPE v1.2.5 was used to merge high-quality paired reads, and clonotypes were defined as unique nucleotide sequences. MiTCR v1.1 was used to align clonotypes to the IMGT TRBV, TRBD and TRBJ reference segments. Analysis was restricted to V-J combinations with a frequency above 0.0001, which covered roughly 99% of repertoires. A TCS score was defined as the ratio between F50 (clonal expansion) and ExV (chaos), using BLOSUM62-based TCRdist between CDR3 peptides within each V-J. Welch's t-statistics and random forest reduced 500 to 650 V-J features to 13, which were used in a naive Bayes classifier (R e1071). TCRdb cleaned the public reads at Q25 with fastp, built clones with MiXCR and kept in-frame beta chains. Under each unique CDR3 protein, matching rows form one entry showing the most common genes and DNA. These V and J calls originate from TCRdb's pipeline instead of the authors' own analysis. The sample has around 690,000 distinct CDR3 sequences on record, around 15% of them singletons. The ten top clones hold around 16% of the sample.

General study outcomes and caveats: Sample size was not statistically predetermined, and blinding of investigators to group allocation was not performed. In validation, the model predicted progression to ophthalmopathy with 65% to 71% sensitivity and about 72% specificity, a median of 6.5 months before onset. Most expanded thyroid clonotypes (frequency above 0.001) were also detected in blood, a finding suggesting that blood repertoires may reflect thyroid immune responses. A model built on a 13 V-J signature distinguished ophthalmopathy from stable hyperthyroidism, reaching 85% to 90% sensitivity and about 81% specificity in cross-validation and 80%/75% in testing.

The source material was blood. This TCR was sampled from a middle-aged man with Graves' hyperthyroidism.

The DNA reads as follows: TGTGCCAGCAGTTTTGAGGGGGACACTTTGAACACTGAAGCTTTCTTT. This translates into CASSFEGDTLNTEAFF. The chain is encoded by TRBV28 joined to TRBJ1-1, with TRBD1 tentatively as D gene (6 bases match). V loses 3 bases of germline sequence and J loses 0 bases, and the interval between the two ends is 14 bases. Including the terminal cysteine and phenylalanine, the CDR3 comprises 16 residues. The DNA shown is the 48-base CDR3, in frame from base 1. The germline V gene yields MDHEN for CDR1 and SYDVKM for CDR2.